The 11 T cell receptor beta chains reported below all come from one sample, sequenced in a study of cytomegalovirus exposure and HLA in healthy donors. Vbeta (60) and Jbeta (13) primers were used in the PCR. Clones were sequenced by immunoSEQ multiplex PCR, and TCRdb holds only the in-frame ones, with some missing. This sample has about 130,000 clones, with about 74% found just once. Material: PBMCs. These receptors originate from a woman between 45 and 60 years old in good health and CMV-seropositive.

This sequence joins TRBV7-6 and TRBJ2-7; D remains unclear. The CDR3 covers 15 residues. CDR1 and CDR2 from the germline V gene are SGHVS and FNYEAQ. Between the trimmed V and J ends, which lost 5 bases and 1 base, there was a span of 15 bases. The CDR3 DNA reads TGTGCCAGCAGCCCATCCCCCGCACAATCCTACGAGCAGTACTTC. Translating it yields CASSPSPAQSYEQYF.

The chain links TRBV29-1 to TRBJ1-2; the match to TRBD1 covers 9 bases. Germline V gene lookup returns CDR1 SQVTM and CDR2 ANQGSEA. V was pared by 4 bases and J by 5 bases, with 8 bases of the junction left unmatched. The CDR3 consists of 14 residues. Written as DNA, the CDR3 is TGCAGCGTTGTTGTAGGACAGGGGTTGTATGGCTACACCTTC. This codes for CSVVVGQGLYGYTF.

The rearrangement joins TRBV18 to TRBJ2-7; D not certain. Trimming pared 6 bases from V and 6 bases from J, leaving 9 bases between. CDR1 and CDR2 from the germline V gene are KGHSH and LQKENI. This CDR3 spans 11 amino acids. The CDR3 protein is CASSTSGEQYF. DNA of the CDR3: TGTGCCAGCTCCACCTCCGGCGAGCAGTACTTC. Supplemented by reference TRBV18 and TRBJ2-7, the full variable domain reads NAGVMQNPRHLVRRRGQEARLRCSPMKGHSHVYWYRQLPEEGLKFMVYLQKENIIDESGMPKERFSAEFPKEGPSILRIQQVVRGDSAAYFCASSTSGEQYFGPGTRLTVT.

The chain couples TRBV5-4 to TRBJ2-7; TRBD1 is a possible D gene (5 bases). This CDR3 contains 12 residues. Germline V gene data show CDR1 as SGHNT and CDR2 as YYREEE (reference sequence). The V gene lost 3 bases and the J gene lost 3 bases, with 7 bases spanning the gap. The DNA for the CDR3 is TGTGCCAGCAGCTACCAGGGCTACGAGCAGTACTTC. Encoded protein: CASSYQGYEQYF.

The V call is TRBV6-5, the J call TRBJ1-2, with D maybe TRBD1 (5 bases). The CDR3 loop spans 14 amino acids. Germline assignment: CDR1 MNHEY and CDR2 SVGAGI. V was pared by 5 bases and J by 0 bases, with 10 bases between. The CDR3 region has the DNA TGTGCCAGCAGTGAAAGGGGATCTAACTATGGCTACACCTTC. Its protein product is CASSERGSNYGYTF.

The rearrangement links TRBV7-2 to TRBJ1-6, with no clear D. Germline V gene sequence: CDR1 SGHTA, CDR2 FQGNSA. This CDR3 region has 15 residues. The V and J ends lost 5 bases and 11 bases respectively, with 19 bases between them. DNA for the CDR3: TGTGCCAGCAGCCCAAACTTAGACCGGGGAACACCCCTCCACTTT. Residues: CASSPNLDRGTPLHF. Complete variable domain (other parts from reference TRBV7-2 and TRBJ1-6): GAGVSQSPSNKVTEKGKDVELRCDPISGHTALYWYRQSLGQGLEFLIYFQGNSAPDKSGLPSDRFSAERTGGSVSTLTIQRTQQEDSAVYLCASSPNLDRGTPLHFGNGTRLTVT.

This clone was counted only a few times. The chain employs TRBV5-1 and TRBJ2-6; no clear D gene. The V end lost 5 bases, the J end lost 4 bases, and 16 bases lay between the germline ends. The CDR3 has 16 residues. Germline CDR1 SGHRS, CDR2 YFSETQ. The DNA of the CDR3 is TGCGCCAGCAGGTCTTCGGTTGGAGAGGGGGCCAACGTCCTGACTTTC. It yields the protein CASRSSVGEGANVLTF.

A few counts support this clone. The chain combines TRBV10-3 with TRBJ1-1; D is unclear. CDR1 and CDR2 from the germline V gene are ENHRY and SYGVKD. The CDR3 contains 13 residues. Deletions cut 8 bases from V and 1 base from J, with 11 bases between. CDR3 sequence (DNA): TGTGCCATCTACGGCGGTACGAACACTGAAGCTTTCTTT. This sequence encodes CAIYGGTNTEAFF.

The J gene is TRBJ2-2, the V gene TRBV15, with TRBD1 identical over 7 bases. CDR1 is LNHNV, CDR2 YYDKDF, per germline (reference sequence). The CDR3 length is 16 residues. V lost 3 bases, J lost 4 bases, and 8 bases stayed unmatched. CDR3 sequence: CATSRPGTAFTGELFF. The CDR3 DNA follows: TGTGCCACCAGCAGGCCCGGGACAGCATTCACCGGGGAGCTGTTTTTT.

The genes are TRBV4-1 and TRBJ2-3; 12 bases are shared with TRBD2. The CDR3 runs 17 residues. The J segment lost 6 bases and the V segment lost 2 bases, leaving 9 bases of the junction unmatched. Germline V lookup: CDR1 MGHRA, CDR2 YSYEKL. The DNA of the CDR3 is TGCGCCAGCAGCCAAACACCCACTAGCGGGGGGACTGATACGCAGTATTTT. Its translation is CASSQTPTSGGTDTQYF.

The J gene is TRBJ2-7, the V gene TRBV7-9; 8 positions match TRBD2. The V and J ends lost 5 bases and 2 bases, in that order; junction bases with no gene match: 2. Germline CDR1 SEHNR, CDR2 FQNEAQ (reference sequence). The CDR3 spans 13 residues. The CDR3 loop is CASSRGGTYEQYF. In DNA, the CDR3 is TGTGCCAGCAGCCGCGGGGGGACCTACGAGCAGTACTTC.